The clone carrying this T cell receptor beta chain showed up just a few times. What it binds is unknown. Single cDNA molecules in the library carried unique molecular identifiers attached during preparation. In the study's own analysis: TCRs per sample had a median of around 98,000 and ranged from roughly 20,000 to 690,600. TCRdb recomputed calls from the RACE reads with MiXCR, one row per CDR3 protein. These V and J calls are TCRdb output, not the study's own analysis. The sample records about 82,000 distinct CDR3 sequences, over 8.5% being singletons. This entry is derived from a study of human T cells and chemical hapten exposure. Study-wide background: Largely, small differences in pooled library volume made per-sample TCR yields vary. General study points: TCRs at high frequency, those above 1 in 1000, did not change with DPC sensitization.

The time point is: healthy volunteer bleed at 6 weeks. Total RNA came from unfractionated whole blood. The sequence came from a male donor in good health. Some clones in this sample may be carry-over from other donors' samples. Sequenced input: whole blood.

CDR3 coding DNA: TGTGCCAGCAGCATTGGACAGGGGCTAGAGGGGCCCCAGCATTTT. Translation gives CASSIGQGLEGPQHF. The chain recombines TRBV7-8 with TRBJ1-5, with 9 bases identical to TRBD1. Germline values: CDR1 SGHVS, CDR2 FQNEAQ. V lost 5 bases to trimming and J lost 9 bases; unmatched junction nucleotides: 11. CDR3 length: 15 residues.